This TCR beta chain was captured in a study of blood T cell repertoires in COVID-19. Donors in Cohort 3 who had recovered were those with two negative PCRs, healthcare professional clearance, or resolution of their symptoms. CDR3 length equals 13 residues. Germline lookup yields CDR1 MGHDK and CDR2 SYGVNS. V lost 4 bases and J 1 base, leaving 6 bases between the germline ends. This table comes from immunoSEQ multiplex PCR, and its TCRdb copy is limited to in-frame clones, with some not included. The sample includes more than 250,000 clones, 70% to 90% of them seen just once. The J gene is TRBJ2-3, the V gene TRBV25-1, with D possibly matching TRBD1 (6 bases). The sequence was obtained from a young man who had recovered from COVID-19. The sequenced sample was PBMCs or T cells enriched from blood (not recorded which). As DNA, the CDR3 is TGTGCCAGCAGTGCAGGGGGCACAGATACGCAGTATTTT. It translates to CASSAGGTDTQYF.